A selection of T cell receptor beta chains follows, all from one sample in a study of cytomegalovirus exposure and HLA in healthy donors. Profiling relied on immunoSEQ multiplex PCR, and the TCRdb table lists in-frame clones only, not all of them. The sample lists over 95,000 clones, around 73% occurring once. The sample comprised PBMCs. The receptor source for this set is a man aged 40-50 years in good health and CMV-seronegative. Both conserved end residues are part of each CDR3. Each record gives: D gene, V gene, clone size, J gene, CDR3 length, CDR3 protein, CDR3 DNA. A D gene is named only where the DNA matches it firmly. Some rows mark clone size as missing; the rest say once, few, many or name a class of expanded clone.

>-|TRBV11-2|few|TRBJ2-2|15
CASSLRVANTGELFF
TGTGCCAGCAGCTTACGGGTCGCGAACACCGGGGAGCTGTTTTTT
>-|TRBV4-1|few|TRBJ1-6|16
CASSQDLGQYNSPLHF
TGCGCCAGCAGCCAAGACCTAGGACAGTATAATTCACCCCTCCACTTT
>-|TRBV6-5|-|TRBJ2-1|15
CASSPGTRAPGEQFF
TGTGCCAGCAGTCCCGGGACACGGGCCCCGGGTGAGCAGTTCTTC
>-|TRBV4-2|few|TRBJ1-2|14
CASSQDLGGPSYTF
TGTGCCAGCAGCCAAGATTTAGGGGGACCGAGCTACACCTTC
>-|TRBV21-1|once|TRBJ2-2|16
CASSEDRARNTGELFF
TGTGCCAGCAGCGAGGACAGGGCTCGGAACACCGGGGAGCTGTTTTTT
>TRBD1|TRBV2|-|TRBJ2-3|15
CASGTPDRVKDTQYF
TGTGCCAGCGGGACGCCGGACAGGGTCAAAGATACGCAGTATTTT
>TRBD2|TRBV15|-|TRBJ2-7|17
CATSREAGLGSLYEQYF
TGTGCCACCAGCAGAGAAGCCGGACTAGGTAGCCTCTACGAGCAGTACTTC
>TRBD1|TRBV7-3|-|TRBJ2-7|15
CASSTTGGSSYEQYF
TGTGCCAGCAGCACGACAGGGGGAAGTTCCTACGAGCAGTACTTC
>TRBD1|TRBV6-1|-|TRBJ1-1|13
CASDWDRNTEAFF
TGTGCCAGTGACTGGGACAGGAACACTGAAGCTTTCTTT
>-|TRBV4-2|many|TRBJ2-3|17
CASSQDDSGMGTDTQYF
TGTGCCAGCAGCCAAGATGATTCAGGGATGGGCACAGATACGCAGTATTTT
>TRBD2|TRBV9|-|TRBJ2-3|17
CASSAGTSGGSTDTQYF
TGTGCCAGCAGCGCTGGGACTAGCGGGGGTTCTACAGATACGCAGTATTTT
>TRBD2|TRBV5-6|-|TRBJ2-2|16
CASSFRAGVVTGELFF
TGTGCCAGCAGCTTTCGAGCGGGAGTTGTCACCGGGGAGCTGTTTTTT
>-|TRBV7-6|many|TRBJ1-1|14
CASSLAPAEGEAFF
TGTGCCAGCAGCTTAGCCCCCGCGGAGGGGGAAGCTTTCTTT
>-|TRBV19|-|TRBJ2-2|13
CASSIRQGWELFF
TGTGCCAGTAGTATCCGGCAGGGGTGGGAGCTGTTTTTT
>-|TRBV15|-|TRBJ1-1|21
CATSTRHQEQGHTRLNTEAFF
TGTGCCACCAGCACCCGTCATCAAGAACAGGGTCACACCAGACTGAACACTGAAGCTTTCTTT
>TRBD1|TRBV29-1|few|TRBJ2-7|14
CSVEPGTGVDEQYF
TGCAGCGTTGAACCCGGGACAGGGGTCGACGAGCAGTACTTC
>TRBD1|TRBV6-5|-|TRBJ2-7|13
CASSKRTGFEQYF
TGTGCCAGCAGTAAAAGGACAGGGTTCGAGCAGTACTTC
>TRBD1|TRBV28|-|TRBJ1-2|17
CASSFITGGSRHYGYTF
TGTGCCAGCAGTTTTATCACAGGGGGTAGTCGTCACTATGGCTACACCTTC
>-|TRBV27|-|TRBJ1-2|14
CASRALGESYGYTF
TGTGCCAGCAGGGCCCTCGGGGAGAGCTATGGCTACACCTTC
>-|TRBV4-1|-|TRBJ1-1|13
CASSHPDVAEAFF
TGCGCCAGCAGCCACCCAGATGTGGCTGAAGCTTTCTTT
>-|TRBV5-4|-|TRBJ2-7|12
CASSSVNGEQYF
TGTGCCAGCAGCTCCGTAAACGGCGAGCAGTACTTC
>TRBD2|TRBV7-6|-|TRBJ2-1|15
CASSSGLAGVSEQFF
TGTGCCAGCAGCTCGGGACTAGCGGGAGTTAGTGAGCAGTTCTTC
>-|TRBV20-1|-|TRBJ2-2|11
CSAPQSGELFF
TGCAGTGCTCCACAGTCCGGGGAGCTGTTTTTT
>TRBD2|TRBV7-8|-|TRBJ2-7|17
CASSLPQAGGSSYEQYF
TGTGCCAGCAGCTTGCCCCAAGCGGGGGGAAGCTCCTACGAGCAGTACTTC
>TRBD1|TRBV28|once|TRBJ2-3|15
CASSFGTGVPDTQYF
TGTGCCAGCAGTTTTGGGACAGGGGTCCCAGATACGCAGTATTTT
>-|TRBV30|-|TRBJ1-1|12
CASRDTVTEAFF
TGTGCCTCCCGGGATACGGTCACTGAAGCTTTCTTT
>TRBD1|TRBV5-6|-|TRBJ2-7|14
CASSWGQASYEQYF
TGTGCCAGCAGCTGGGGACAGGCCTCCTACGAGCAGTACTTC
>TRBD1|TRBV19|-|TRBJ2-1|15
CASSLDRVTYNEQFF
TGTGCCAGTAGTCTCGACAGGGTGACCTACAATGAGCAGTTCTTC
>TRBD1|TRBV15|-|TRBJ2-2|16
CATSRGTTGGSGELFF
TGTGCCACCAGCAGAGGGACGACAGGGGGCTCCGGGGAGCTGTTTTTT
>-|TRBV28|-|TRBJ2-3|16
CASSPLDRLRADTQYF
TGTGCCAGCAGTCCCCTGGACCGTTTGCGGGCAGATACGCAGTATTTT
>-|TRBV2|-|TRBJ2-7|15
CASSEARGGGYEQYF
TGTGCCAGCAGTGAAGCGCGAGGGGGGGGCTATGAGCAGTACTTC
>-|TRBV7-3|few|TRBJ1-1|13
CASSLRPGTEAFF
TGTGCCAGCAGCTTAAGACCGGGCACTGAAGCTTTCTTT
>TRBD2|TRBV6-6|-|TRBJ2-1|15
CASSQLAAPYNEQFF
TGTGCCAGCAGTCAACTAGCGGCCCCCTACAATGAGCAGTTCTTC
>-|TRBV7-2|-|TRBJ1-1|13
CASTLGPGTEAFF
TGTGCCAGCACCCTGGGGCCCGGCACTGAAGCTTTCTTT
>-|TRBV7-9|-|TRBJ1-3|13
CASSSFSGNTIYF
TGTGCCAGCAGCTCCTTCTCTGGAAACACCATATATTTT
>-|TRBV6-5|-|TRBJ1-3|15
CASRTDRLSGNTIYF
TGTGCCAGCAGAACTGACAGGCTCTCTGGAAACACCATATATTTT
>TRBD1|TRBV19|once|TRBJ1-1|15
CASSIIGQAITEAFF
TGTGCCAGTAGTATTATTGGACAGGCGATCACTGAAGCTTTCTTT
>TRBD1|TRBV7-2|few|TRBJ1-2|15
CASSLGTGLNYGYTF
TGTGCCAGCAGCTTAGGGACAGGGCTAAACTATGGCTACACCTTC
>TRBD1|TRBV5-4|-|TRBJ2-7|13
CASASRGLSEQYF
TGTGCCAGCGCTAGCAGGGGGCTGAGCGAGCAGTACTTC
>-|TRBV9|-|TRBJ1-4|14
CASSPGTSKEKLFF
TGTGCCAGCAGCCCCGGGACATCGAAGGAAAAACTGTTTTTT
>-|TRBV28|-|TRBJ1-5|16
CASSFPTGIGNQPQHF
TGTGCCAGCAGTTTTCCAACAGGGATTGGCAATCAGCCCCAGCATTTT
>TRBD1|TRBV25-1|few|TRBJ1-6|14
CASSEGTENSPLHF
TGTGCCAGCAGTGAAGGGACAGAAAATTCACCCCTCCACTTT
>-|TRBV11-3|few|TRBJ2-7|13
CASSLDLGGEQYF
TGTGCCAGCAGCTTAGACCTCGGAGGCGAGCAGTACTTC
>-|TRBV5-1|few|TRBJ2-7|13
CASSPSGDYEQYF
TGCGCCAGCAGCCCCTCTGGAGACTACGAGCAGTACTTC
>-|TRBV30|-|TRBJ2-1|12
CAWSEYYNEQFF
TGTGCCTGGAGTGAATACTACAATGAGCAGTTCTTC
>TRBD2|TRBV5-1|-|TRBJ2-1|16
CASSFNGGGLYNEQFF
TGCGCCAGCAGCTTTAACGGGGGGGGGTTATACAATGAGCAGTTCTTC
>-|TRBV28|-|TRBJ1-1|14
CASRSGLRDTEAFF
TGTGCCAGCAGGAGCGGGCTTCGGGACACTGAAGCTTTCTTT
>TRBD2|TRBV5-8|-|TRBJ2-5|16
CASSLGQRGEGETQYF
TGTGCCAGCAGCTTGGGACAGCGGGGGGAAGGAGAGACCCAGTACTTC
>TRBD1|TRBV13|few|TRBJ2-2|15
CASSLTRTGLRELFF
TGTGCCAGCAGCTTAACTAGGACAGGGCTCCGGGAGCTGTTTTTT
>-|TRBV19|medium-sized|TRBJ2-1|16
CASRKTGYGPYNEQFF
TGTGCCAGTAGAAAAACAGGTTATGGCCCCTACAATGAGCAGTTCTTC
>-|TRBV21-1|-|TRBJ1-2|15
CASSSRGGLNYGYTF
TGTGCCAGCAGCTCGCGTGGAGGGCTTAACTATGGCTACACCTTC
>TRBD2|TRBV30|-|TRBJ2-1|10
CAWVGGGPFF
TGTGCCTGGGTGGGGGGGGGACCGTTCTTC
>-|TRBV28|few|TRBJ2-7|14
CASQGSRPPYEQYF
TGTGCCAGCCAGGGCAGTCGACCCCCCTACGAGCAGTACTTC
>-|TRBV18|-|TRBJ1-4|16
CASSAGQIATNEKLFF
TGTGCCAGCTCAGCCGGACAGATTGCAACTAATGAAAAACTGTTTTTT